This is a list of T cell receptor beta chains from one sample in a study of neurological immune-mediated disorders. TCRdb redid the calling of the 5' RACE reads with MiXCR, one entry per CDR3 protein. The data show roughly 61,000 distinct CDR3 sequences, with about 10% seen just once and less than 8% held by the top ten. Sequenced material: PBMCs. These receptors all come from a male donor with HTLV-1-associated myelopathy (HAM/TSP). The CDR3 runs from the conserved cysteine through the conserved F or W. The order of the fields is CDR3 length, V gene, D gene, J gene, clone size, CDR3 protein, CDR3 DNA. A D gene is named only where the DNA matches it firmly. Only some rows state a clone size, as once, few, many or a class for expanded clones.

cdr3_length: 13
v_call: TRBV6-2/TRBV6-3
d_call: NA
j_call: TRBJ1-4
clone_size: many
cdr3_aa: CASSYYRIEKLFF
cdr3_nt: TGTGCCAGCAGTTACTACAGGATTGAAAAACTGTTTTTT

cdr3_length: 13
v_call: TRBV7-9
d_call: NA
j_call: TRBJ2-7
clone_size: many
cdr3_aa: CASSLQRLSEQYF
cdr3_nt: TGTGCCAGCAGCCTACAACGGCTCTCCGAGCAGTACTTC

cdr3_length: 14
v_call: TRBV9
d_call: NA
j_call: TRBJ2-1
clone_size: many
cdr3_aa: CASSVDLGGNEQFF
cdr3_nt: TGTGCCAGCAGCGTAGATCTGGGTGGCAATGAGCAGTTCTTC

cdr3_length: 14
v_call: TRBV9
d_call: NA
j_call: TRBJ2-3
clone_size: medium-sized
cdr3_aa: CASSMTGKADTQYF
cdr3_nt: TGTGCCAGCAGCATGACCGGGAAGGCAGATACGCAGTATTTT

cdr3_length: 15
v_call: TRBV7-9
d_call: NA
j_call: TRBJ1-6
clone_size: NA
cdr3_aa: CASSPGRVKPSHLHF
cdr3_nt: TGTGCCAGCAGCCCTGGTCGGGTAAAACCCTCACACCTCCACTTT

cdr3_length: 17
v_call: TRBV20-1
d_call: TRBD2
j_call: TRBJ2-1
clone_size: many
cdr3_aa: CSAPNRLAGGLYNEQFF
cdr3_nt: TGCAGTGCTCCCAATCGACTAGCGGGGGGCCTCTACAATGAGCAGTTCTTC

cdr3_length: 18
v_call: TRBV7-8
d_call: TRBD2
j_call: TRBJ2-5
clone_size: NA
cdr3_aa: CASSLELAGGSNQETRYF
cdr3_nt: TGTGCCAGTAGCTTAGAACTAGCGGGGGGCTCAAACCAAGAGACCCGGTACTTC

cdr3_length: 16
v_call: TRBV14
d_call: TRBD1
j_call: TRBJ1-1
clone_size: many
cdr3_aa: CASSQGQGAVSTEAFF
cdr3_nt: TGTGCCAGCAGCCAAGGACAGGGGGCTGTGAGCACTGAAGCTTTCTTT

cdr3_length: 14
v_call: TRBV12-3/TRBV12-4
d_call: NA
j_call: TRBJ1-5
clone_size: many
cdr3_aa: CASSLTGDRQPQHF
cdr3_nt: TGTGCCAGCAGTTTGACAGGAGATCGTCAGCCCCAGCATTTT

cdr3_length: 17
v_call: TRBV6-5
d_call: TRBD2
j_call: TRBJ2-1
clone_size: many
cdr3_aa: CASSYSFSGDPRFEQFF
cdr3_nt: TGTGCCAGCAGTTACTCGTTTAGCGGGGATCCCCGGTTTGAGCAGTTCTTC

cdr3_length: 18
v_call: TRBV6-5
d_call: TRBD2
j_call: TRBJ2-5
clone_size: many
cdr3_aa: CASGPGLAGGGVGETQYF
cdr3_nt: TGTGCCAGCGGACCCGGACTAGCGGGGGGCGGTGTCGGAGAGACCCAGTACTTC

cdr3_length: 17
v_call: TRBV20-1
d_call: TRBD2
j_call: TRBJ2-7
clone_size: many
cdr3_aa: CSARPRLAGATRYEQYF
cdr3_nt: TGCAGTGCCCGGCCCCGGCTAGCGGGGGCGACCCGTTACGAGCAGTACTTC

cdr3_length: 14
v_call: TRBV18
d_call: NA
j_call: TRBJ1-1
clone_size: NA
cdr3_aa: CASSPGVGDTEAFF
cdr3_nt: TGTGCCAGCTCACCAGGGGTAGGGGACACTGAAGCTTTCTTT

cdr3_length: 13
v_call: TRBV18
d_call: NA
j_call: TRBJ1-2
clone_size: many
cdr3_aa: CASSPGRSYGYTF
cdr3_nt: TGTGCCAGCTCACCGGGACGGAGCTATGGCTACACCTTC

cdr3_length: 13
v_call: TRBV27
d_call: NA
j_call: TRBJ2-3
clone_size: many
cdr3_aa: CASSSQGSDTQYF
cdr3_nt: TGTGCCAGCAGTTCCCAGGGGTCAGATACGCAGTATTTT

cdr3_length: 18
v_call: TRBV4-3
d_call: TRBD2
j_call: TRBJ2-3
clone_size: many
cdr3_aa: CASSRSPLADPSTDTQYF
cdr3_nt: TGCGCCAGCAGCCGCTCTCCACTAGCGGACCCTAGCACAGATACGCAGTATTTT

cdr3_length: 14
v_call: TRBV7-8
d_call: TRBD1
j_call: TRBJ2-7
clone_size: many
cdr3_aa: CASSFRDRGYEQYF
cdr3_nt: TGTGCCAGCAGCTTCCGGGACAGGGGGTACGAGCAGTACTTC

cdr3_length: 15
v_call: TRBV25-1
d_call: NA
j_call: TRBJ1-2
clone_size: many
cdr3_aa: CASSEWSGKLYGYTF
cdr3_nt: TGTGCCAGCAGTGAATGGTCAGGGAAGCTCTATGGCTACACCTTC

cdr3_length: 14
v_call: TRBV7-2
d_call: NA
j_call: TRBJ1-3
clone_size: many
cdr3_aa: CASSRGGTGNTIYF
cdr3_nt: TGTGCCAGCAGCAGAGGGGGGACTGGAAACACCATATATTTT

cdr3_length: 14
v_call: TRBV5-5
d_call: NA
j_call: TRBJ2-7
clone_size: many
cdr3_aa: CASTQGWTGYEQYF
cdr3_nt: TGTGCCAGCACTCAGGGCTGGACGGGCTACGAGCAGTACTTC

cdr3_length: 13
v_call: TRBV4-3
d_call: NA
j_call: TRBJ1-4
clone_size: many
cdr3_aa: CASSRTSLAKLFF
cdr3_nt: TGCGCCAGCAGCCGTACGAGTTTAGCGAAACTGTTTTTT

cdr3_length: 14
v_call: TRBV7-2
d_call: NA
j_call: TRBJ2-7
clone_size: many
cdr3_aa: CASSSKGGGYEQYF
cdr3_nt: TGTGCCAGCAGCTCCAAGGGGGGTGGCTACGAGCAGTACTTC

cdr3_length: 16
v_call: TRBV3-1
d_call: NA
j_call: TRBJ2-5
clone_size: many
cdr3_aa: CASSQGWSENQETQYF
cdr3_nt: TGTGCCAGCAGCCAAGGATGGTCGGAGAACCAAGAGACCCAGTACTTC

cdr3_length: 19
v_call: TRBV3-1
d_call: NA
j_call: TRBJ2-6
clone_size: many
cdr3_aa: CASSQVGSWGISGANVLTF
cdr3_nt: TGTGCCAGCAGCCAAGTGGGGTCCTGGGGGATCTCTGGGGCCAACGTCCTGACTTTC

cdr3_length: 13
v_call: TRBV18
d_call: NA
j_call: TRBJ1-2
clone_size: medium-sized
cdr3_aa: CASSPPRTLYYTF
cdr3_nt: TGTGCCAGCTCACCACCTAGGACACTCTACTACACCTTC

cdr3_length: 13
v_call: TRBV5-1
d_call: TRBD1
j_call: TRBJ1-3
clone_size: many
cdr3_aa: CASSGTVGNTIYF
cdr3_nt: TGCGCCAGCAGCGGGACAGTTGGAAACACCATATATTTT

cdr3_length: 15
v_call: TRBV4-1
d_call: TRBD1
j_call: TRBJ2-7
clone_size: many
cdr3_aa: CASSYNDRGSYEQYF
cdr3_nt: TGCGCCAGCAGCTACAACGACAGGGGGTCATACGAGCAGTACTTC

cdr3_length: 16
v_call: TRBV14
d_call: NA
j_call: TRBJ2-7
clone_size: many
cdr3_aa: CASSQEGSFSLGEQYF
cdr3_nt: TGTGCCAGCAGCCAAGAAGGCAGCTTCTCTCTAGGGGAGCAGTACTTC

cdr3_length: 17
v_call: TRBV18
d_call: TRBD2
j_call: TRBJ2-7
clone_size: many
cdr3_aa: CASSPPRTSGGNYEQYF
cdr3_nt: TGTGCCAGCTCACCACCGCGGACTAGCGGGGGGAACTACGAGCAGTACTTC

cdr3_length: 13
v_call: TRBV20-1
d_call: NA
j_call: TRBJ2-5
clone_size: many
cdr3_aa: CSARETKIRAQYF
cdr3_nt: TGCAGTGCTAGAGAGACGAAGATCCGGGCCCAGTACTTC

cdr3_length: 14
v_call: TRBV27
d_call: NA
j_call: TRBJ2-3
clone_size: many
cdr3_aa: CASSLSVSTDTQYF
cdr3_nt: TGTGCCAGCAGTTTATCTGTTAGCACAGATACGCAGTATTTT

cdr3_length: 14
v_call: TRBV9
d_call: NA
j_call: TRBJ2-7
clone_size: many
cdr3_aa: CASSLTGAVYEQYF
cdr3_nt: TGTGCCAGCAGCTTGACGGGGGCGGTCTACGAGCAGTACTTC

cdr3_length: 16
v_call: TRBV6-5
d_call: NA
j_call: TRBJ1-6
clone_size: many
cdr3_aa: CASSYLSTGYNSPLHF
cdr3_nt: TGTGCCAGCAGTTACCTCTCCACAGGCTATAATTCACCCCTCCACTTT

cdr3_length: 14
v_call: TRBV2
d_call: NA
j_call: TRBJ1-5
clone_size: many
cdr3_aa: CASRGAGVYQPQHF
cdr3_nt: TGTGCCAGCAGGGGGGCTGGCGTTTATCAGCCCCAGCATTTT

cdr3_length: 13
v_call: TRBV27
d_call: NA
j_call: TRBJ1-6
clone_size: many
cdr3_aa: CASSRDGNSPLHF
cdr3_nt: TGTGCCAGCAGCCGGGACGGAAATTCACCCCTCCACTTT

cdr3_length: 16
v_call: TRBV12-3/TRBV12-4
d_call: NA
j_call: TRBJ2-3
clone_size: few
cdr3_aa: CASTPPRIWRRDTQYF
cdr3_nt: TGTGCCAGCACCCCTCCGCGCATTTGGAGAAGAGATACGCAGTATTTT

cdr3_length: 14
v_call: TRBV20-1
d_call: TRBD1
j_call: TRBJ2-7
clone_size: many
cdr3_aa: CSASTTGVTYEQYF
cdr3_nt: TGCAGTGCTAGTACGACAGGGGTCACCTACGAGCAGTACTTC

cdr3_length: 14
v_call: TRBV25-1
d_call: TRBD2
j_call: TRBJ2-7
clone_size: many
cdr3_aa: CASRRMGGWYEQYF
cdr3_nt: TGTGCCAGTAGGAGGATGGGAGGGTGGTACGAGCAGTACTTC

cdr3_length: 19
v_call: TRBV5-1
d_call: NA
j_call: TRBJ2-1
clone_size: many
cdr3_aa: CASSSAGAAASSSYNEQFF
cdr3_nt: TGCGCCAGCAGCTCGGCGGGGGCCGCAGCCTCTAGCTCCTACAATGAGCAGTTCTTC

cdr3_length: 13
v_call: TRBV20-1
d_call: TRBD1
j_call: TRBJ1-1
clone_size: NA
cdr3_aa: CSAARQGETEAFF
cdr3_nt: TGCAGTGCCGCCCGACAGGGGGAGACTGAAGCTTTCTTT

cdr3_length: 15
v_call: TRBV6-2/TRBV6-3
d_call: NA
j_call: TRBJ2-1
clone_size: many
cdr3_aa: CASSYPSGVNNEQFF
cdr3_nt: TGTGCCAGCAGTTACCCGTCAGGGGTGAACAATGAGCAGTTCTTC

cdr3_length: 17
v_call: TRBV6-5
d_call: NA
j_call: TRBJ2-7
clone_size: many
cdr3_aa: CASSPTSRGGSSYEQYF
cdr3_nt: TGTGCCAGCAGTCCCACCTCGAGGGGGGGGAGCTCCTACGAGCAGTACTTC

cdr3_length: 16
v_call: TRBV6-1
d_call: TRBD2
j_call: TRBJ2-1
clone_size: NA
cdr3_aa: CASSGRLAGGYNEQFF
cdr3_nt: TGTGCCAGCAGTGGGCGACTAGCGGGGGGGTACAATGAGCAGTTCTTC

cdr3_length: 14
v_call: TRBV10-3
d_call: TRBD1
j_call: TRBJ2-2
clone_size: many
cdr3_aa: CATDSGTDTGELFF
cdr3_nt: TGTGCCACCGATTCCGGGACAGACACCGGGGAGCTGTTTTTT